This entry lists 21 T cell receptor beta chains sequenced from one sample in a study of CD8 T cells in ankylosing spondylitis (dated by TCRdb to the late 2010s). The method behind the library was 5' RACE. The sequencer listed for this sample is Illumina HiSeq 2500. The public reads were reprocessed in TCRdb via fastp at Q25 and MiXCR, keeping in-frame beta chains. Duplicate CDR3 protein sequences are folded into a single record with the most common DNA and genes. In this sample the table shows about 140,000 distinct CDR3 sequences, under 35% of which occur a single time. The ten largest account for 6% of the sample. Specimen: synovial fluid, either unsorted or a sorted T cell fraction (not recorded which). All receptors derive from a male donor with ankylosing spondylitis.

This rearrangement joins TRBV6-5 to TRBJ1-3; no definite D call. Germline V gives CDR1 MNHEY, CDR2 SVGAGI. Trimming took off 0 bases at V and 0 bases at J, with 9 bases between the two ends. This CDR3 comprises 16 residues. DNA for the CDR3: TGTGCCAGCAGTTACTCGACACCTAGCTCTGGAAACACCATATATTTT. Its translation is CASSYSTPSSGNTIYF.

CDR3 amino acids: CSARGLAGGPSSYEQYF. The DNA of the CDR3 is TGCAGTGCTAGAGGACTAGCGGGGGGCCCGAGCTCCTACGAGCAGTACTTC. The rearrangement links TRBV20-1 to TRBJ2-7, with 13 positions matching TRBD2. The CDR3 length is 17 residues. Trimming removed 1 base from V and 0 bases from J; junction bases left unmatched: 6. Germline V gives CDR1 DFQATT, CDR2 SNEGSKA (reference sequence).

The J gene is TRBJ2-7, the V gene TRBV27, with D tentatively TRBD1 or TRBD2 (5 bases each). V lost 3 bases and J lost 2, with 11 bases in between. The germline V gene has CDR1 MNHEY and CDR2 SMNVEV (reference sequence). The CDR3 sequence is 14 residues long. CDR3 sequence: CASSFRDRPYEQYF. The CDR3 nucleotides read TGTGCCAGCAGTTTCCGGGACCGACCCTACGAGCAGTACTTC.

The sample holds many counts of this clonotype. This chain uses TRBV29-1 with TRBJ2-5, with 7 nucleotides matching TRBD2. The V gene's germline CDR1 is SQVTM and CDR2 ANQGSEA. The CDR3 is 12 residues long. The V gene end was trimmed by 5 bases and the J gene end by 5 bases; junction bases not matched to a gene: 5. CDR3 region: CSVRSAGETQYF. The CDR3 coding sequence is TGCAGCGTTCGGTCAGCGGGGGAGACCCAGTACTTC.

This clonotype is categorized as medium-sized. V is TRBV6-1 and J is TRBJ2-3; TRBD2 matches at 8 bases. This CDR3 spans 15 amino acids. The V and J ends lost 4 bases and 6 bases, in that order; junction bases with no gene match: 9. Looked up from germline, CDR1 is MNHNS and CDR2 is SASEGT. The CDR3 is CASSAPGLGGDTQYF. The CDR3 DNA reads TGTGCCAGCAGTGCCCCGGGACTAGGGGGTGATACGCAGTATTTT.

This clonotype was seen a handful of times. This chain connects TRBV20-1 to TRBJ2-7; maybe TRBD2 (6 bases). Germline CDR1 DFQATT, CDR2 SNEGSKA (reference sequence). The CDR3 has 12 amino acids. The V end lost 3 bases, the J end lost 6 bases, and 12 bases lay between the germline ends. The chain's CDR3 is CSARRGGFEQYF. The CDR3 nucleotides read TGCAGTGCTAGGCGGGGCGGGTTCGAGCAGTACTTC.

This clonotype was recorded many times. The chain combines TRBV15 with TRBJ2-1; TRBD1 agrees at 7 bases. Per germline, CDR1 LNHNV and CDR2 YYDKDF (reference sequence). The CDR3 is 16 amino acids. J was trimmed by 7 bases and V by 3 bases; bases with no gene match: 12. In nucleotides, the CDR3 is TGTGCCACCAGCAGTAAACAGGGGTCCGGTGTGAATGAGCAGTTCTTC. Residues: CATSSKQGSGVNEQFF.

This clonotype was counted between two and nine times. V and J are TRBV6-1 and TRBJ2-2, with 7 bases aligning to TRBD2. This CDR3 is built from 15 residues. Trimming removed 6 bases from V and 3 bases from J; junction bases left unmatched: 7. Per germline, CDR1 MNHNS and CDR2 SASEGT. CDR3 nucleotide sequence: TGTGCCAGCAGCCCGGGACTACTATACACCGGGGAGCTGTTTTTT. Its protein product is CASSPGLLYTGELFF.

The genes are TRBV6-5 and TRBJ2-7; 7 bases are shared with TRBD1. The CDR3 runs to 15 residues. The V gene's germline CDR1 is MNHEY and CDR2 SVGAGI. J lost 3 bases, V lost 6 bases, and 11 bases had no gene match. The CDR3 nucleotides are TGTGCCAGCAGCTTTCTCTCCAACAGGGGCTACGAGCAGTACTTC. Translating gives CASSFLSNRGYEQYF.

The chain carries TRBV12-3 or TRBV12-4 and TRBJ2-1; D possibly corresponds to TRBD1 (6 bases). This CDR3 region has 15 residues. Trimming removed 5 bases at V and 7 bases at J, with 18 bases between. The CDR3 loop reads CASSPLNRVVNEQFF. The DNA for the CDR3 is TGTGCCAGCAGTCCCCTTAACAGGGTTGTAAATGAGCAGTTCTTC.

This clonotype was seen a few times. CDR3 sequence reads: CSARQGANEKLFF. The DNA for the CDR3 is TGCAGTGCTAGACAGGGGGCTAATGAAAAACTGTTTTTT. The V call is TRBV20-1, the J call TRBJ1-4; 7 bases are a match to TRBD1. The CDR3 covers 13 residues. V was clipped by 2 bases and J by 3 bases; unmatched bases: 0. The germline CDR1 and CDR2 sequences are DFQATT and SNEGSKA (reference sequence).

By share, this clonotype counts as medium-sized. The chain uses TRBV10-3 and TRBJ2-2; no clear D. This CDR3 is 13 amino acids long. Trimming took off 1 base at V and 6 bases at J, with 6 bases between the two ends. Germline lookup yields CDR1 ENHRY and CDR2 SYGVKD. In DNA, the CDR3 is TGTGCCATCAGTGAGTTAGACCCCGGGGAGCTGTTTTTT. Protein: CAISELDPGELFF.

This clonotype appeared many times. This rearrangement joins TRBV4-1 to TRBJ1-1; 7 bases match TRBD1. Looked up from germline, CDR1 is MGHRA and CDR2 is YSYEKL. With V trimmed by 4 bases and J by 7 bases, 6 bases remained unmatched. The CDR3 covers 13 residues. The CDR3 loop reads CASSPKGQDEAFF. The CDR3 DNA follows: TGCGCCAGCAGCCCCAAAGGACAGGATGAAGCTTTCTTT.

The chain combines TRBV20-1 with TRBJ1-5, with D perhaps TRBD1 (5 bases). The V and J ends lost 6 bases and 0 bases respectively, with 15 bases between them. The germline gives CDR1 DFQATT, CDR2 SNEGSKA (reference sequence). There are 15 residues in the CDR3. The CDR3 region is CSALGHPNSNQPQHF. Written as DNA, the CDR3 is TGCAGTGCATTAGGACACCCAAATAGCAATCAGCCCCAGCATTTT.

This chain joins TRBV20-1 and TRBJ1-2; maybe TRBD1 (6 bases). From germline, CDR1 is DFQATT and CDR2 SNEGSKA (reference sequence). V was shortened by 6 bases and J by 4 bases, with 18 bases between the two germline ends. The CDR3 spans 14 residues. CDR3 protein: CSAPTRDTVYGYTF. CDR3 nucleotides: TGCAGTGCCCCAACCCGGGACACGGTCTATGGCTACACCTTC.

Only one count was recorded for this clonotype. The chain employs TRBV4-3 and TRBJ2-3, with D unresolved. The CDR3 spans 14 residues. CDR1 LGHNA and CDR2 YSLEER come from the germline V gene. Deletions cut 0 bases from V and 4 bases from J, with 8 bases between. CDR3 DNA: TGCGCCAGCAGCCAAGATGTGCCCCCAGATACGCAGTATTTT. As protein: CASSQDVPPDTQYF.

This clonotype was recorded a few times. One junction end disagrees with the germline gene, perhaps due to a read error. The rearrangement joins TRBV5-4 to TRBJ2-3, with 8 bases fitting TRBD2. CDR1 SGHNT and CDR2 YYREEE come from the germline V gene (reference sequence). CDR3 length equals 13 residues. CDR3 DNA sequence: TGTGCCAGCAGCCGGACTAGCAGAGATACGCAGTATTTT. Translation: CASSRTSRDTQYF.

This clonotype was seen many times. The gene calls are TRBV4-2 and TRBJ2-2; TRBD2 matches at 7 bases. V shed 0 bases and J 7 bases; nucleotides not matched to a gene: 8. CDR1 and CDR2 from the germline V gene are LGHNA and YNFKEQ. The CDR3 totals 16 residues. CDR3 sequence (DNA): TGTGCCAGCAGCCAAGAACGGCGGGGGATAGGCGGGGAGCTGTTTTTT. Residues: CASSQERRGIGGELFF.

V is TRBV20-1 and J is TRBJ2-2; D might be TRBD1 or TRBD2, each matching 6 bases. In germline, CDR1 is DFQATT, CDR2 SNEGSKA (reference sequence). CDR3 length: 15 amino acids. V was pared by 1 base and J by 6 bases, with 15 bases between. This CDR3 is CSARAEGGAAGELFF. CDR3 in DNA: TGCAGTGCTAGAGCGGAGGGGGGAGCGGCCGGGGAGCTGTTTTTT.

The rearrangement uses TRBV5-1 and TRBJ1-6; 9 positions agree with TRBD1. The trim removed 0 bases at V and 7 bases at J, leaving 5 bases unmatched. CDR3 length: 16 amino acids. The germline CDR1 and CDR2 sequences are SGHRS and YFSETQ. CDR3 DNA: TGCGCCAGCAGCTTGGAACAGGGGGCTTGGAATTCACCCCTCCACTTT. Protein sequence: CASSLEQGAWNSPLHF.

The V and J genes are TRBV11-1 and TRBJ2-1, with 12 bases fitting TRBD2. The junction had 19 bases not matched to a gene; V was cut back by 5 bases and J by 8 bases. This CDR3 is 19 amino acids long. CDR1 SGHAT and CDR2 FQDESV come from the germline V gene (reference sequence). The CDR3 nucleotides are TGTGCCAGCAGCCCCGGGAGCCTAGCGGGAGGGCTGAGGCCGGATGAGCAGTTCTTC. Translation gives CASSPGSLAGGLRPDEQFF. Based on the CDR3 plus reference TRBV11-1 and TRBJ2-1, the full variable domain is EAEVAQSPRYKITEKSQAVAFWCDPISGHATLYWYRQILGQGPELLVQFQDESVVDDSQLPKDRFSAERLKGVDSTLKIQPAELGDSAMYLCASSPGSLAGGLRPDEQFFGPGTRLTVL.